The 2 T cell receptor beta chains listed next were all sequenced from one sample in a study of OX40 agonist ivuxolimab in advanced cancers. Generated by immunoSEQ multiplex PCR, the TCRdb table keeps only in-frame clones and is missing some. This sample has some 70,000 clones; 65% to 90% occur once, and the top ten carry about 0.7%. The starting material was CD4+ or CD8+ T cells sorted from blood, obtained in a trial of the OX40 agonist ivuxolimab. These receptors all stem from an adult with an advanced solid tumor such as melanoma, head and neck, liver or kidney cancer.

The rearrangement uses TRBV30 and TRBJ2-7, with TRBD1 matching over 10 bases. Trimming removed 8 bases from V and 6 bases from J; junction bases left unmatched: 13. This CDR3 comprises 14 residues. CDR1 and CDR2 (germline): GTSNPN, SVGIG (reference sequence). The CDR3 DNA reads as TGTGCCGGAGGGCCCGCGGGACAGGGGAGCGAGCAGTACTTC. Translating it yields CAGGPAGQGSEQYF.

V and J are TRBV7-2 and TRBJ1-3; no reliable D call. This CDR3 contains 16 residues. Trimming took 5 bases from V and 0 from J, leaving 14 bases between them. Germline loops: CDR1 SGHTA, CDR2 FQGNSA. This CDR3 reads CASSREAADSGNTIYF. DNA for the CDR3: TGTGCCAGCAGCCGAGAGGCAGCTGACTCTGGAAACACCATATATTTT.